A single sample gave rise to the 15 T cell receptor beta chains below, sequenced in a study of CD8 T cells in Susac syndrome. An amount of RNA that ranged from roughly 0.45 to 1 ug was reverse transcribed with random hexamers. TCRdb fed the immunoSEQ multiplex PCR reads into MiXCR, producing one record per CDR3 protein. The table includes around 170,000 distinct CDR3 sequences, about 96% detected once. The sequenced sample consisted of CD4+ T cells from PBMCs. The receptors stem from a human donor with Susac syndrome.

The chain carries TRBV10-2 and TRBJ2-1; maybe TRBD1 (6 bases). This CDR3 has 10 amino acids. Germline loops: CDR1 WSHSY, CDR2 SAAADI. Between the trimmed V and J ends, which lost 7 bases and 15 bases, there was a span of 13 bases. This CDR3 is CASMGAASFF. CDR3 sequence (DNA): TGCGCCAGCATGGGGGCGGCCTCGTTCTTC.

The chain uses TRBV18 and TRBJ2-7; perhaps TRBD1 as D (6 bases). Per the germline V gene, CDR1 is KGHSH and CDR2 is LQKENI. Trimming took off 5 bases at V and 7 bases at J, with 18 bases between the two ends. This CDR3 has 14 amino acids. The CDR3 DNA sequence: TGTGCCAGCTCAATAACAGGGATCCTGGGGGAGCAGTACTTC. Its translation: CASSITGILGEQYF.

The chain uses TRBV12-3 or TRBV12-4 and TRBJ1-5; 8 positions agree with TRBD1. CDR3 length: 15 amino acids. The J segment lost 5 bases and the V segment lost 7 bases, leaving 10 bases of the junction unmatched. The CDR3 loop is CASTWSGTGYQPQHF. In DNA form, the CDR3 reads TGTGCCAGCACCTGGAGTGGGACAGGTTATCAGCCCCAGCATTTT.

This chain links TRBV29-1 with TRBJ2-2; TRBD1 might be the D (5 bases). The V end was cut by 2 bases, the J end by 4 bases, with 11 bases between. The germline V gene encodes CDR1 SQVTM and CDR2 ANQGSEA. This CDR3 contains 14 residues. The CDR3 DNA reads as TGCAGCGTTGAATTCGTCCAGGGCACCGGGGAGCTGTTTTTT. Protein product: CSVEFVQGTGELFF.

The V call is TRBV20-1, the J call TRBJ2-4; D ambiguous. The V and J ends lost 6 bases and 1 base respectively, with 7 bases between them. Germline lookup yields CDR1 DFQATT and CDR2 SNEGSKA (reference sequence). The CDR3 has 12 amino acids. The CDR3 DNA sequence: TGCAGTGCAACCGGGGCCAAAAACATTCAGTACTTC. Residues: CSATGAKNIQYF.

The chain uses TRBV7-2 and TRBJ2-3, with 8 positions matching TRBD2. This CDR3 has 16 residues. V shed 4 bases, J shed 2 bases, and the junction held 8 bases outside the gene matches. CDR1 and CDR2 (germline): SGHTA, FQGNSA. CDR3 region: CASSYGGAFNTDTQYF. CDR3 DNA sequence: TGTGCCAGCAGCTACGGGGGGGCTTTTAACACAGATACGCAGTATTTT.

Only one count was recorded for this clonotype. The rearrangement joins TRBV5-1 to TRBJ2-1; 10 nucleotides line up with TRBD2. Germline V gives CDR1 SGHRS, CDR2 YFSETQ. J gave up 5 bases and V 2 bases, and 7 bases lay outside the gene matches. This CDR3 has 16 amino acids. CDR3 protein: CASSLRLAGAHNEQFF. The CDR3 nucleotides read TGCGCCAGCAGCTTAAGACTAGCGGGCGCTCACAATGAGCAGTTCTTC.

The chain uses TRBV6-2 or TRBV6-3 and TRBJ2-5, with TRBD2 matching over 10 bases. CDR1 MNHEY and CDR2 SVGEGT come from the germline V gene. With 6 bases clipped from V and 3 bases from J, the junction kept 7 bases outside the gene matches. The CDR3 contains 15 residues. The DNA for the CDR3 is TGTGCCAGCAGGCCCCATCTAGCGGGAGAAGAGACCCAGTACTTC. This gives the protein CASRPHLAGEETQYF.

Only one count was recorded for this clonotype. The J gene is TRBJ1-6, the V gene TRBV9; TRBD1 matches 9 bases. V dropped 3 bases and J dropped 8; count of bases not matched to a gene: 6. This CDR3 spans 15 amino acids. Germline V gene data show CDR1 as SGDLS and CDR2 as YYNGEE. DNA for the CDR3: TGTGCCAGCAGCGCCCAAACAGGGGGCGATTCACCCCTCCACTTT. Translated: CASSAQTGGDSPLHF.

This clonotype was seen more than once but under ten times. This chain joins TRBV29-1 and TRBJ1-2; D may be TRBD1 (5 bases). The V end was cut by 6 bases, the J end by 2 bases, with 16 bases between. The CDR3 loop spans 14 amino acids. Germline V gene lookup returns CDR1 SQVTM and CDR2 ANQGSEA. CDR3 amino acids: CSVEFRGENYGYTF. As DNA, the CDR3 is TGCAGCGTCGAGTTTCGAGGGGAGAACTATGGCTACACCTTC.

The V and J genes are TRBV7-2 and TRBJ2-7; D assignment may be TRBD1 or TRBD2 (6 bases each). In germline, CDR1 is SGHTA, CDR2 FQGNSA. V lost 5 bases and J lost 7, with 15 bases in between. The CDR3 sequence is 13 residues long. The CDR3 is CASSPQRGGEQYF. CDR3 nucleotide sequence: TGTGCCAGCAGCCCCCAGCGAGGGGGGGAGCAGTACTTC.

This clonotype was detected once. The chain couples TRBV7-3 to TRBJ2-7; maybe TRBD2 (5 bases). The V gene's germline CDR1 is SGHTA and CDR2 FQGTGA. The length of the CDR3 is 13 residues. Trimming took 0 bases from V and 6 from J, leaving 9 bases between them. This CDR3 is CASSLTSTSEQYF. The CDR3 bases are TGTGCCAGCAGCTTAACCTCTACTAGCGAGCAGTACTTC.

The chain couples TRBV7-9 to TRBJ1-1, with a possible D match to TRBD1 (5 bases). Germline values: CDR1 SEHNR, CDR2 FQNEAQ (reference sequence). CDR3 length equals 15 residues. Trimming shortened V by 1 base and J by 6 bases, and 15 bases separated the two germline ends. The DNA for the CDR3 is TGTGCCAGCAGCTTAGAGGGACTGGGAGGGGCTGAAGCTTTCTTT. This codes for CASSLEGLGGAEAFF.

This clonotype occurred a few times. In DNA form, the CDR3 reads TGTGCCAGCAGCCTTACAGGGGGCGGGGAGACCCAGTACTTC. As protein: CASSLTGGGETQYF. The chain uses TRBV9 and TRBJ2-5; 9 nucleotides align to TRBD1. Per the germline V gene, CDR1 is SGDLS and CDR2 is YYNGEE. V was clipped by 4 bases and J by 5 bases; unmatched bases: 6. CDR3 length equals 14 residues.

The chain joins TRBV10-3 to TRBJ2-6, with a tentative D call TRBD2 (5 bases). Per the germline V gene, CDR1 is ENHRY and CDR2 is SYGVKD. Trimming shortened V by 5 bases and J by 0 bases, and 17 bases separated the two germline ends. There are 18 residues in the CDR3. CDR3 DNA: TGTGCCATCAGTACTAGGTCCTCCCCCTCCTCTGGGGCCAACGTCCTGACTTTC. Its protein product is CAISTRSSPSSGANVLTF.